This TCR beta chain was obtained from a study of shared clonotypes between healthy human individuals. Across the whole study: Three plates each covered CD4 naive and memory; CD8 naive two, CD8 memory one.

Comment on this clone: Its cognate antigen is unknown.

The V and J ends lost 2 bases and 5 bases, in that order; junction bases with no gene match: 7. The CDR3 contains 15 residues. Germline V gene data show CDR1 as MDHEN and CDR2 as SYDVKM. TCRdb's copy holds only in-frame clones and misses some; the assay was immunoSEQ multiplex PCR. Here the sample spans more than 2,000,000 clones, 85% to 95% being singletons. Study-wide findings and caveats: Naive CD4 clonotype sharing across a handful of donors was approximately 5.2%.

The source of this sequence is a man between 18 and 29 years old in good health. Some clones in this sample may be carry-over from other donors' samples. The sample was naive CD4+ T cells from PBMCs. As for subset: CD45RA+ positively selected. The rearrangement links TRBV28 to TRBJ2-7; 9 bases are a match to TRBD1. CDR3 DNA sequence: TGTGCCAGCAGTTTAACGGGGGACAGGGACCACGAGCAGTACTTC. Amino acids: CASSLTGDRDHEQYF. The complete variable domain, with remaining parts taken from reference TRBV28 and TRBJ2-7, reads DVKVTQSSRYLVKRTGEKVFLECVQDMDHENMFWYRQDPGLGLRLIYFSYDVKMKEKGDIPEGYSVSREKKERFSLILESASTNQTSMYLCASSLTGDRDHEQYFGPGTRLTVT.